These T cell receptor beta chains were read from a single sample in a study of blood T cell repertoires in COVID-19. The table came from immunoSEQ multiplex PCR; TCRdb's copy has only in-frame clones and leaves some out. The sample records under 350,000 clones, roughly 90% being singletons. Material for sequencing was peripheral blood. The receptors were gathered from a woman aged 25 to 45 with COVID-19, enrolled during active disease. Both conserved end residues are part of each CDR3. D genes are given only for firm matches. Expanded clones are given a class, and other clones once, few, many or no size at all.

>15|TRBJ1-1|.|.|TRBV4-2
CASSQDSMRQNEAFF
TGTGCCAGCAGCCAAGATTCGATGAGACAAAATGAAGCTTTCTTT
>13|TRBJ1-2|.|.|TRBV7-2
CASSLGSINGYTF
TGTGCCAGCAGCTTAGGATCTATTAATGGCTACACCTTC
>15|TRBJ1-1|TRBD1|.|TRBV24-1
CATSETGAPNTEAFF
TGTGCCACCAGTGAGACAGGGGCCCCGAACACTGAAGCTTTCTTT
>11|TRBJ2-7|.|.|TRBV5-5
CASSLGLEQYF
TGTGCCAGCAGCTTAGGACTCGAGCAGTACTTC
>16|TRBJ2-5|.|.|TRBV5-4
CASSTHPTRPQETQYF
TGTGCCAGCAGCACCCACCCGACGAGGCCCCAAGAGACCCAGTACTTC
>16|TRBJ2-1|.|once|TRBV4-1
CASSQGQGGASNEQFF
TGCGCCAGCAGCCAAGGGCAGGGGGGCGCGTCCAATGAGCAGTTCTTC
>16|TRBJ2-1|TRBD2|.|TRBV5-4
CASSSARTSNYNEQFF
TGTGCCAGCAGTTCCGCCCGGACTAGCAACTACAATGAGCAGTTCTTC
>17|TRBJ1-2|TRBD1|.|TRBV9
CASSVVKGTGPNYGYTF
TGTGCCAGCAGCGTAGTGAAAGGGACAGGACCTAACTATGGCTACACCTTC
>13|TRBJ1-1|.|.|TRBV24-1
CATSDSYSAEAFF
TGTGCCACCAGTGATTCTTACTCGGCTGAAGCTTTCTTT
>16|TRBJ1-6|.|.|TRBV6-5
CASSYSSAARGSPLHF
TGTGCCAGCAGTTACAGCTCGGCGGCCCGTGGGTCACCCCTCCACTTT
>17|TRBJ2-2|TRBD2|.|TRBV4-1
CASSQPSGGAIGGELFF
TGCGCCAGCAGCCAACCTAGCGGGGGGGCAATCGGCGGGGAGCTGTTTTTT
>14|TRBJ2-5|TRBD1|.|TRBV27
CASSWDRGKETQYF
TGTGCCAGCAGTTGGGACAGGGGTAAGGAGACCCAGTACTTC
>15|TRBJ1-6|.|.|TRBV4-2
CARLGFGTKNSPLHF
TGTGCCCGATTAGGTTTCGGGACAAAGAATTCACCCCTCCACTTT
>16|TRBJ2-7|.|.|TRBV7-2
CASSLDSSNRIYEQYF
TGTGCCAGCAGCTTAGACAGTAGTAACAGAATCTACGAGCAGTACTTC
>15|TRBJ2-1|.|once|TRBV19
CASSIATGTLNEQFF
TGTGCCAGTAGTATAGCCACAGGGACCCTCAATGAGCAGTTCTTC
>13|TRBJ1-3|.|.|TRBV7-7
CASSPGPGNTIYF
TGTGCCAGCAGCCCCGGTCCCGGAAACACCATATATTTT
>14|TRBJ1-2|.|.|TRBV27
CASSFEGVGYGYTF
TGTGCCAGCAGTTTCGAAGGGGTGGGGTATGGCTACACCTTC
>19|TRBJ1-5|.|once|TRBV6-2/TRBV6-3
CASSTNRAEGTVFNQPQHF
TGTGCCAGCAGCACTAACAGGGCTGAGGGGACGGTATTCAATCAGCCCCAGCATTTT
>14|TRBJ1-6|.|once|TRBV28
CASSLAGYGSPLHF
TGTGCCAGCAGTTTAGCGGGATACGGTTCACCCCTCCACTTT
>16|TRBJ2-7|TRBD1|.|TRBV5-1
CASSRESTGDIYEQYF
TGCGCCAGCAGCCGAGAATCAACAGGGGATATCTACGAGCAGTACTTC
>13|TRBJ1-5|.|.|TRBV28
CASSLVSNQPQHF
TGTGCCAGCAGTTTAGTTTCTAATCAGCCCCAGCATTTT
>14|TRBJ1-4|.|.|TRBV28
CASTSTGLNEKLFF
TGTGCCAGCACCTCCACAGGTTTGAATGAAAAACTGTTTTTT
>12|TRBJ1-3|.|.|TRBV7-9
CASSLRGDTIYF
TGTGCCAGCAGCTTACGGGGGGACACCATATATTTT
>15|TRBJ2-7|TRBD1|.|TRBV19
CASSPTGTGLHEQYF
TGTGCCAGTAGTCCGACCGGGACAGGGTTGCACGAGCAGTACTTC
>15|TRBJ2-3|.|.|TRBV6-5
CASSPLGGASDTQYF
TGTGCCAGCAGCCCCCTGGGCGGGGCGTCAGATACGCAGTATTTT
>14|TRBJ2-3|.|.|TRBV5-1
CASSFTADTDTQYF
TGCGCCAGCAGCTTTACAGCAGACACAGATACGCAGTATTTT
>13|TRBJ1-5|.|.|TRBV10-3
CAISVDKNQPQHF
TGTGCCATCAGTGTTGACAAGAATCAGCCCCAGCATTTT
>16|TRBJ1-5|.|.|TRBV28
CASSDTGSRGNQPQHF
TGTGCCAGCAGTGACACAGGGAGTAGGGGCAATCAGCCCCAGCATTTT
>15|TRBJ1-5|.|.|TRBV6-5
CASSPYGAWNQPQHF
TGTGCCAGCAGCCCCTATGGGGCATGGAATCAGCCCCAGCATTTT
>15|TRBJ2-7|TRBD1|.|TRBV6-1
CASSEVDRGPYEQYF
TGTGCCAGCAGTGAAGTGGACAGGGGACCCTACGAGCAGTACTTC
>15|TRBJ1-6|.|.|TRBV27
CASRQGSSYNSPLHF
TGTGCCAGCAGGCAGGGAAGCTCCTATAATTCACCCCTCCACTTT
>17|TRBJ1-5|.|.|TRBV19
CASSDRQLAYGNQPQHF
TGTGCCAGCAGCGATAGACAGCTTGCCTATGGCAATCAGCCCCAGCATTTT
>15|TRBJ2-3|.|once|TRBV19
CASSLTASGTDTQYF
TGTGCCAGTAGCCTGACAGCGTCCGGCACAGATACGCAGTATTTT
>13|TRBJ2-5|.|.|TRBV15
CATSMGVEETQYF
TGTGCCACCAGCATGGGCGTTGAAGAGACCCAGTACTTC
>11|TRBJ2-7|.|.|TRBV2
CASGSLVEQYF
TGTGCCAGCGGTTCTCTAGTTGAGCAGTACTTC
>13|TRBJ1-2|.|.|TRBV30
CAWSGQVAGGYTF
TGTGCCTGGAGCGGTCAGGTCGCCGGAGGCTACACCTTC
>14|TRBJ1-3|.|once|TRBV28
CASSTPGSGNTIYF
TGTGCCAGCAGTACTCCTGGCTCTGGAAACACCATATATTTT
>11|TRBJ1-2|.|.|TRBV6-5
CASTSGYGYTF
TGTGCCAGCACCTCGGGGTATGGCTACACCTTC
>14|TRBJ2-7|.|once|TRBV4-3
CASSQGTRDYEQYF
TGCGCCAGCAGCCAAGGGACCAGGGACTACGAGCAGTACTTC
>13|TRBJ2-1|.|.|TRBV20-1
CSARGRGYNEQFF
TGCAGTGCTCGTGGTAGGGGGTACAATGAGCAGTTCTTC
>15|TRBJ2-7|TRBD2|once|TRBV7-6
CASSLSGGPPYEQYF
TGTGCCAGCAGCTTAAGCGGGGGTCCCCCCTACGAGCAGTACTTC
>13|TRBJ2-7|TRBD1|.|TRBV13
CASSPGDSYEQYF
TGTGCCAGCAGCCCAGGGGACAGCTACGAGCAGTACTTC
>18|TRBJ1-6|.|.|TRBV21-1
CASSPPLKQGTYNSPLHF
TGTGCCAGCAGCCCTCCCCTCAAACAGGGAACCTATAATTCACCCCTCCACTTT
>15|TRBJ2-2|.|.|TRBV6-5
CASSEGHALTGELFF
TGTGCCAGCAGCGAGGGACACGCACTCACCGGGGAGCTGTTTTTT
>11|TRBJ2-7|.|.|TRBV11-1
CASSFSGRQYF
TGTGCCAGCAGCTTTTCTGGGAGGCAGTACTTC
>15|TRBJ2-3|.|.|TRBV7-2
CASSAKAIRTDTQYF
TGTGCCAGCAGCGCCAAAGCCATTCGCACAGATACGCAGTATTTT
>14|TRBJ1-3|TRBD1|.|TRBV19
CASRDRSSGNTIYF
TGTGCCAGTCGGGACAGATCTTCTGGAAACACCATATATTTT
>13|TRBJ2-2|TRBD2|.|TRBV29-1
CSVAGTSAGELFF
TGCAGCGTTGCCGGGACTAGCGCCGGGGAGCTGTTTTTT
>19|TRBJ2-1|.|.|TRBV1
CTSSQGPTQRALAYNEQFF
TGCACCAGCAGCCAAGGCCCGACGCAGCGGGCGTTAGCCTACAATGAGCAGTTCTTC
>15|TRBJ1-2|.|.|TRBV18
CASSPPLQPAYGYTF
TGTGCCAGCTCACCACCGTTACAGCCAGCCTATGGCTACACCTTC
>15|TRBJ2-5|TRBD2|.|TRBV2
CASSYRLAGQETQYF
TGTGCCAGCAGTTATCGACTAGCGGGGCAAGAGACCCAGTACTTC
>12|TRBJ1-2|.|.|TRBV4-1
CASSQVGYGYTF
TGCGCCAGCAGCCAAGTCGGCTATGGCTACACCTTC
>14|TRBJ1-1|.|.|TRBV9
CASSVGVRATEAFF
TGTGCCAGCAGCGTAGGGGTCAGGGCAACTGAAGCTTTCTTT
>14|TRBJ2-5|.|.|TRBV27
CASSSPMRQETQYF
TGTGCCAGCAGTTCACCTATGAGACAAGAGACCCAGTACTTC
>14|TRBJ1-4|.|.|TRBV30
CAWSSAGTVEKLFF
TGTGCCTGGAGTTCCGCCGGGACTGTCGAAAAACTGTTTTTT
>15|TRBJ1-4|TRBD1|.|TRBV6-5
CASSYSGQGMEKLFF
TGTGCCAGCAGTTACTCGGGACAGGGGATGGAAAAACTGTTTTTT
>14|TRBJ1-1|.|.|TRBV2
CASSWDRGGTEAFF
TGTGCCAGCTCGTGGGATCGGGGGGGCACTGAAGCTTTCTTT
>16|TRBJ1-3|TRBD1|.|TRBV28
CASSLAGTGVGDTIYF
TGTGCCAGCAGTTTAGCCGGGACAGGGGTAGGGGACACCATATATTTT
>13|TRBJ1-5|.|.|TRBV7-2
CASSLASDQPQHF
TGTGCCAGCAGCTTAGCCAGTGATCAGCCCCAGCATTTT
>19|TRBJ2-2|TRBD2|.|TRBV27
CASSLLPGLAGVNTGELFF
TGTGCCAGCAGTTTGCTCCCGGGACTAGCGGGGGTAAACACCGGGGAGCTGTTTTTT